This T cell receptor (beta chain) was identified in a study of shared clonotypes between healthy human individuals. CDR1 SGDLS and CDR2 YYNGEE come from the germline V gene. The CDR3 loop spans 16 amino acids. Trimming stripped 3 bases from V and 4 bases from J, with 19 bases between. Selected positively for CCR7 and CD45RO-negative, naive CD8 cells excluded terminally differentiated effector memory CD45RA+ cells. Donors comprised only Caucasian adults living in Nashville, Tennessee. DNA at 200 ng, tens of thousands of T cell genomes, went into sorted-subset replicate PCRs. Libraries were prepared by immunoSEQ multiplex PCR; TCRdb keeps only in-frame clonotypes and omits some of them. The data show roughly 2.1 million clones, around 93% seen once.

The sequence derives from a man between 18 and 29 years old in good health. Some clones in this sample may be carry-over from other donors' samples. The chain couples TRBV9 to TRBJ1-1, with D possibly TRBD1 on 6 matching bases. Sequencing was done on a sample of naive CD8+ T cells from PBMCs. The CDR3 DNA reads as TGTGCCAGCAGCGGACCTATCAGGGGAGGGTCCACTGAAGCTTTCTTT. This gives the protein CASSGPIRGGSTEAFF. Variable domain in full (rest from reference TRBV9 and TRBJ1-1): DSGVTQTPKHLITATGQRVTLRCSPRSGDLSVYWYQQSLDQGLQFLIQYYNGEERAKGNILERFSAQQFPDLHSELNLSSLELGDSALYFCASSGPIRGGSTEAFFGQGTRLTVV.